This TCR beta chain stems from a study of blood T cell repertoires in COVID-19. TCRdb's table, derived via immunoSEQ multiplex PCR, lists solely in-frame clones and lacks some. The sample lists roughly 280,000 clones, roughly 86% occurring once. Germline V gene lookup returns CDR1 MGHRA and CDR2 YSYEKL. Trimming took 8 bases from V and 6 from J; bases not matched to a gene: 13. The CDR3 consists of 15 residues. The TCR originated in a man aged 35 to 55 with active or convalescent COVID-19. The gene calls are TRBV4-1 and TRBJ1-2; TRBD1 matches at 9 bases. The sequencing sample was made of peripheral blood. For the CDR3, the DNA is TGCGCCAGCGGCTCACCCGGGACAGGGAGGGATGGCTACACCTTC. Protein: CASGSPGTGRDGYTF.